This TCR beta chain comes out of a study of control samples from healthy donors and cancer patients. The table came from immunoSEQ multiplex PCR; TCRdb's copy has only in-frame clones and leaves some out. The sample shows about 75,000 clones, 94% of them seen only once. The TCR comes from a woman between 35 and 50 years old in good health. What was sequenced was blood.

The CDR3 spells CASSQTSEPDTQYF. Written as DNA, the CDR3 is TGTGCCAGCAGCCAGACGAGCGAGCCGGATACGCAGTATTTT. The chain is built from TRBV4-2 and TRBJ2-3; no firm D call. Per the germline V gene, CDR1 is LGHNA and CDR2 is YNFKEQ. V was cut by 3 bases and J by 6 bases, with 13 bases left in between. CDR3 length equals 14 residues.